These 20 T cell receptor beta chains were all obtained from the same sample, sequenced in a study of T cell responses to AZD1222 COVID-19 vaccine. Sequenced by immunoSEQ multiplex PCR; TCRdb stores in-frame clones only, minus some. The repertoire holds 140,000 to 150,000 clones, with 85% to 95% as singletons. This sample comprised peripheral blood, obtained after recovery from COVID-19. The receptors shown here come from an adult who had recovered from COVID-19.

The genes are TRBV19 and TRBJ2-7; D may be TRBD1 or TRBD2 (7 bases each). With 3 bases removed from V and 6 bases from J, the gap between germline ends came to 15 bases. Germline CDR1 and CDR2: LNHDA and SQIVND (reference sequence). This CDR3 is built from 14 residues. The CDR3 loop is CASSMGGTASEQYF. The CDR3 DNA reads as TGTGCCAGTAGTATGGGGGGGACAGCAAGCGAGCAGTACTTC.

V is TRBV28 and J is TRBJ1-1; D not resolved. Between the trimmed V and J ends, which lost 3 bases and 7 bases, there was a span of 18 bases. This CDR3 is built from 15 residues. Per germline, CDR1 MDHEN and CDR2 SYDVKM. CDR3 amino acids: CASSFQPRAYHEAFF. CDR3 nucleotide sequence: TGTGCCAGCAGTTTTCAACCCCGGGCCTACCATGAAGCTTTCTTT.

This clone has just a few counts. CDR3 loop: CASNWEGTDTQYF. DNA of the CDR3: TGTGCCAGCAATTGGGAGGGCACAGATACGCAGTATTTT. This chain links TRBV28 with TRBJ2-3; TRBD2 is a possible D gene (6 bases). Per the germline V gene, CDR1 is MDHEN and CDR2 is SYDVKM. This CDR3 has 13 residues. The germline V and J ends were trimmed by 7 bases and 1 base, with 9 bases remaining between them.

The CDR3 nucleotides are TGCGCCAGCAGCTCACCCCGGACAGGAGAATATTACAATGAGCAGTTCTTC. This codes for CASSSPRTGEYYNEQFF. V usage is TRBV5-1 and J usage is TRBJ2-1; 7 bases map to TRBD1. CDR1 and CDR2 (germline): SGHRS, YFSETQ. This CDR3 is built from 17 residues. Germline trimming cut 3 bases from V and 4 bases from J; bases unmatched to any gene: 13. The full variable domain, its missing parts supplied by reference TRBV5-1 and TRBJ2-1, is KAGVTQTPRYLIKTRGQQVTLSCSPISGHRSVSWYQQTPGQGLQFLFEYFSETQRNKGNFPGRFSGRQFSNSRSEMNVSTLELGDSALYLCASSSPRTGEYYNEQFFGPGTRLTVL.

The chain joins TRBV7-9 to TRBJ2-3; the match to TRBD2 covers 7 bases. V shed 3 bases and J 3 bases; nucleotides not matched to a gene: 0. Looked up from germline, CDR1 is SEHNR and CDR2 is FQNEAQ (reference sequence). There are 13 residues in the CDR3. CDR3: CASSLGGTDTQYF. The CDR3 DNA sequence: TGTGCCAGCAGCTTGGGAGGGACAGATACGCAGTATTTT.

The CDR3 loop reads CAWSGDRGVNQPQHF. The CDR3 DNA follows: TGTGCCTGGAGTGGGGACAGGGGCGTCAATCAGCCCCAGCATTTT. The chain joins TRBV30 to TRBJ1-5; 10 bases map to TRBD1. Trimming took 1 base from V and 3 from J; bases not matched to a gene: 3. The CDR3 is 15 amino acids. The germline gives CDR1 GTSNPN, CDR2 SVGIG (reference sequence).

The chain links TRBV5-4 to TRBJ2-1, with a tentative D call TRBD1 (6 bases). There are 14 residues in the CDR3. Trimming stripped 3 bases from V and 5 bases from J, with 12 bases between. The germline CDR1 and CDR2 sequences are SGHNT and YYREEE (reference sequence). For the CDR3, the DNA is TGTGCCAGCAGCTCACAGGGTACTAACAATGAGCAGTTCTTC. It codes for CASSSQGTNNEQFF.

CDR3 residues: CASSEARQRDQPQHF. CDR3 coding DNA: TGTGCCAGCAGTGAAGCCCGACAGAGGGATCAGCCCCAGCATTTT. The V and J genes are TRBV6-1 and TRBJ1-5, with a weak D call TRBD1 (5 bases). Germline lookup yields CDR1 MNHNS and CDR2 SASEGT. With 0 bases removed from V and 5 bases from J, the gap between germline ends came to 11 bases. CDR3 length: 15 amino acids.

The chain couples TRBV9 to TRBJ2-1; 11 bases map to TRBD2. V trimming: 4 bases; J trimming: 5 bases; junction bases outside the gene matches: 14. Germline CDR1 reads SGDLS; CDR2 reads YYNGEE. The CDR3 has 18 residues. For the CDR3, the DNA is TGTGCCAGCAGCCCCGTTTCGACTAGCGGGGCTCCTCACAATGAGCAGTTCTTC. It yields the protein CASSPVSTSGAPHNEQFF.

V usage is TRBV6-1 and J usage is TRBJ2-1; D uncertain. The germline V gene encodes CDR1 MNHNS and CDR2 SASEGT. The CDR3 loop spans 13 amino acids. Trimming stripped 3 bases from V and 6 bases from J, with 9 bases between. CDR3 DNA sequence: TGTGCCAGCAGTGAGTTTGGACCCAATGAGCAGTTCTTC. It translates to CASSEFGPNEQFF.

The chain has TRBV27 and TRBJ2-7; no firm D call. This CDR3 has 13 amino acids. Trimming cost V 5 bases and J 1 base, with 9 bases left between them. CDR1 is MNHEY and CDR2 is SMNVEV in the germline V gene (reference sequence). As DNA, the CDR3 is TGTGCCAGCAGTCTGGGTCCGTCCTACGAGCAGTACTTC. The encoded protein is CASSLGPSYEQYF.

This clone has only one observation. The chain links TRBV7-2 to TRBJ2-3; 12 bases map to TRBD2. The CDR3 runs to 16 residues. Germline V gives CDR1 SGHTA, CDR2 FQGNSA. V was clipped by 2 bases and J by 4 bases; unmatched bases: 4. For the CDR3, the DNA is TGTGCCAGCAGCTTAACACTAGCGGGAGGACCAGATACGCAGTATTTT. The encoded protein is CASSLTLAGGPDTQYF.

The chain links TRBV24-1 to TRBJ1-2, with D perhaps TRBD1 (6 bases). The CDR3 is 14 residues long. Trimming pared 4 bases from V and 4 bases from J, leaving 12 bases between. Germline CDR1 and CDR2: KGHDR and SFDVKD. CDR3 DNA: TGTGCCACCAGTGACCGGACAGATCTCTATGGCTACACCTTC. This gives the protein CATSDRTDLYGYTF.

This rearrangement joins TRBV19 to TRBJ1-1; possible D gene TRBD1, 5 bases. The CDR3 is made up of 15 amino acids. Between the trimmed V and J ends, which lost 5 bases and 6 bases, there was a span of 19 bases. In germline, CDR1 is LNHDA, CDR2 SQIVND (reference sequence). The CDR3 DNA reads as TGTGCCAGTAGTGGATACAGCTCTGGGGGGGCTGAAGCTTTCTTT. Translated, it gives CASSGYSSGGAEAFF.

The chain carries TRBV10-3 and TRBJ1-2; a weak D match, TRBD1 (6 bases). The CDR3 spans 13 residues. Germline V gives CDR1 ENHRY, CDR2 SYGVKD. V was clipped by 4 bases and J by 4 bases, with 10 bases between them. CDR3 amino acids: CAISGQGSYGYTF. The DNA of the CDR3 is TGTGCCATCAGTGGGCAGGGGTCCTATGGCTACACCTTC.

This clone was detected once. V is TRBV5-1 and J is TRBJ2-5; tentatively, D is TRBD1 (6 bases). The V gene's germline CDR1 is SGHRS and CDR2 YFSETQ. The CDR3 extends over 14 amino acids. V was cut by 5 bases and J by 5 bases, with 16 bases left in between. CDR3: CASSLQGREETQYF. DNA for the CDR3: TGCGCCAGCAGTCTACAGGGACGTGAGGAGACCCAGTACTTC.

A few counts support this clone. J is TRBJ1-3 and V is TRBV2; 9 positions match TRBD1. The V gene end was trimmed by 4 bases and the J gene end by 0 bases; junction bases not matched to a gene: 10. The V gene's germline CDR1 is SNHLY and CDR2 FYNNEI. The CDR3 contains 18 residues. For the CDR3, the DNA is TGTGCCAGCAGTGGGAAGTCGGGACAGGGTTCCTCTGGAAACACCATATATTTT. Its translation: CASSGKSGQGSSGNTIYF.

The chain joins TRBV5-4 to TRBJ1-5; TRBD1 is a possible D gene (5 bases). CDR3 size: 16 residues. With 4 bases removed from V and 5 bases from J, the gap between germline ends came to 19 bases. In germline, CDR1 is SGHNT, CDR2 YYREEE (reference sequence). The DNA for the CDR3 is TGTGCCAGCAGCCCCCGGCCGGGAACCAGGGATCAGCCCCAGCATTTT. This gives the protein CASSPRPGTRDQPQHF.

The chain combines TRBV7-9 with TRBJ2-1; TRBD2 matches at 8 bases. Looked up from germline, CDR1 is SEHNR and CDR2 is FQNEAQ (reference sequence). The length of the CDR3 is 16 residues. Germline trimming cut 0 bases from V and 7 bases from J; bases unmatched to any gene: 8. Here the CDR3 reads CASSLASGRFMNEQFF. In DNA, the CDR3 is TGTGCCAGCAGCTTAGCAAGCGGGAGATTTATGAATGAGCAGTTCTTC.

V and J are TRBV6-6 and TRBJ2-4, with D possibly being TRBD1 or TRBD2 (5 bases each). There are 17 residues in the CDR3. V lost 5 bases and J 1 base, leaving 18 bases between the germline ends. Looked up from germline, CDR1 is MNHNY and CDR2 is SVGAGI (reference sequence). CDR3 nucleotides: TGTGCCAGCAGTCCCGCCTGGGACCTAGGGGCCAAAAACATTCAGTACTTC. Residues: CASSPAWDLGAKNIQYF.